These 14 T cell receptor beta chains came from one sample sequenced in a study of blood T cells in healthy people across ages. Using a J-beta primer mix together with a sample-barcoded 5' primer, a second PCR was run for about 6 to 11 cycles. TCRdb used MiXCR to reprocess the 5' RACE reads, holding one entry per CDR3 protein. Of about 1 million distinct CDR3 sequences listed, 40% to 55% are singletons. The sample consisted of blood. All receptors derive from a woman aged 55-69 years in good health.

The chain is built from TRBV6-5 and TRBJ1-4; tentatively, D is TRBD1 (6 bases). V dropped 2 bases and J dropped 0 bases, with 10 bases sitting between them. Germline V lookup: CDR1 MNHEY, CDR2 SVGAGI. This CDR3 has 16 amino acids. The CDR3 DNA is TGTGCCAGCAGTTACGAGGCAGGGGCAACTAATGAAAAACTGTTTTTT. Translation gives CASSYEAGATNEKLFF.

The chain employs TRBV6-1 and TRBJ2-1, with 10 bases lining up with TRBD2. The V segment lost 3 bases and the J segment 9 bases; nucleotides outside the gene matches: 8. This CDR3 comprises 15 residues. In germline, CDR1 is MNHNS, CDR2 SASEGT. CDR3 sequence (DNA): TGTGCCAGCAGTGACGGACTAGCGGCACCCCCTGAGCAGTTCTTC. Translating gives CASSDGLAAPPEQFF.

The chain employs TRBV14 and TRBJ2-1; the match to TRBD1 covers 10 bases. The CDR3 is 15 amino acids. V trimming: 2 bases; J trimming: 14 bases; junction bases outside the gene matches: 12. Germline values: CDR1 SGHDN, CDR2 FVKESK. The DNA of the CDR3 is TGTGCCAGCAGCCAACTTACCGGGACAGGGGACGTAGAGTTCTTC. It translates to CASSQLTGTGDVEFF. Filled out from reference TRBV14 and TRBJ2-1, the complete variable domain reads EAGVTQFPSHSVIEKGQTVTLRCDPISGHDNLYWYRRVMGKEIKFLLHFVKESKQDESGMPNNRFLAERTGGTYSTLKVQPAELEDSGVYFCASSQLTGTGDVEFFGPGTRLTVL.

V and J are TRBV7-2 and TRBJ2-1; TRBD1 agrees at 7 bases. CDR3 length: 14 residues. V trimming: 2 bases; J trimming: 5 bases; junction bases outside the gene matches: 3. Germline V lookup: CDR1 SGHTA, CDR2 FQGNSA. CDR3 DNA sequence: TGTGCCAGCAGCTTATCAGGGACAGACAATGAGCAGTTCTTC. Translation gives CASSLSGTDNEQFF.

CDR3 loop: CASSDRRAGVSTQFF. CDR3 nucleotide sequence: TGTGCCAGCAGCGACAGACGAGCGGGAGTCAGCACGCAGTTCTTC. V and J are TRBV9 and TRBJ2-1; 8 bases align to TRBD2. The trim removed 3 bases at V and 12 bases at J, leaving 14 bases unmatched. Germline assignment: CDR1 SGDLS and CDR2 YYNGEE. This CDR3 is built from 15 residues.

At least ten counts were recorded for this clonotype. The chain couples TRBV29-1 to TRBJ2-7; 8 nucleotides agree with TRBD1. V lost 4 bases to trimming and J lost 3 bases; unmatched junction nucleotides: 11. CDR3 length: 15 residues. Germline CDR1 reads SQVTM; CDR2 reads ANQGSEA. This CDR3 is CSVVPGDRSIYEQYF. Here the CDR3 DNA reads TGCAGCGTTGTACCGGGGGACAGGAGTATCTACGAGCAGTACTTC.

On this clonotype: A much larger clone differs from this one at a single base, so this may be a read error. The V call is TRBV12-3 or TRBV12-4, the J call TRBJ2-5; 10 nucleotides align to TRBD2. This CDR3 region has 15 residues. The CDR3 reads CACSSSAGGPSEQYF. The CDR3 DNA reads as TGTGCCTGCAGTTCCTCAGCGGGAGGGCCGTCTGAGCAGTACTTC.

V is TRBV20-1 and J is TRBJ2-1; 9 nucleotides align to TRBD2. J was trimmed by 1 base and V by 5 bases; bases with no gene match: 9. The CDR3 has 16 amino acids. CDR1 is DFQATT and CDR2 is SNEGSKA in the germline V gene (reference sequence). This chain's CDR3 is CSAGRLAETSYNEQFF. CDR3 in DNA: TGCAGTGCTGGCCGACTAGCGGAAACTTCCTACAATGAGCAGTTCTTC.

The chain carries TRBV4-1 and TRBJ2-7; D might be TRBD1 (6 bases). CDR1 and CDR2 (germline): MGHRA, YSYEKL. V lost 1 base, J lost 0 bases, and 16 bases lay in between. The CDR3 totals 17 residues. The CDR3 spells CASSQVRDRISSYEQYF. CDR3 sequence (DNA): TGCGCCAGCAGCCAAGTAAGAGACAGGATAAGCTCCTACGAGCAGTACTTC.

This clonotype occurred a few times. As DNA, the CDR3 is TGTGCCAGCACCATTCCTTTTGCAGACTATGGCTACACCTTC. It translates to CASTIPFADYGYTF. V usage is TRBV12-3 or TRBV12-4 and J usage is TRBJ1-2; D is undetermined. The germline V and J ends were trimmed by 7 bases and 3 bases, with 15 bases remaining between them. This CDR3 has 14 residues.

This clonotype was seen a few times. This chain joins TRBV28 and TRBJ2-3, with D maybe TRBD1 (6 bases). The CDR3 runs 12 residues. Germline V gene data show CDR1 as MDHEN and CDR2 as SYDVKM. In DNA form, the CDR3 reads TGTGGGGTGGGACATAGCACAGATACGCAGTATTTT. Protein: CGVGHSTDTQYF.

This clonotype was seen a few times. V is TRBV20-1 and J is TRBJ2-7; TRBD2 agrees at 12 bases. The CDR3 extends over 15 amino acids. J was trimmed by 7 bases and V by 2 bases; bases with no gene match: 9. Germline lookup yields CDR1 DFQATT and CDR2 SNEGSKA (reference sequence). The CDR3 loop reads CSARFLAGGPGEQYF. The DNA for the CDR3 is TGCAGTGCTAGATTTCTAGCGGGAGGGCCCGGGGAGCAGTACTTC.

In this sample, this clonotype turned up a few times. The genes are TRBV3-1 and TRBJ2-1; 7 nucleotides match TRBD2. Germline V gives CDR1 LGHDT, CDR2 YNNKEL (reference sequence). J gave up 5 bases and V 1 base, and 5 bases lay outside the gene matches. The CDR3 consists of 15 residues. The CDR3, as DNA: TGTGCCAGCAGCCAAGCAAGGACTAGGAACAATGAGCAGTTCTTC. Residues: CASSQARTRNNEQFF.

The chain combines TRBV28 with TRBJ1-5; TRBD1 aligns across 7 bases. The CDR3 is made up of 14 amino acids. Germline CDR1 MDHEN, CDR2 SYDVKM. V was clipped by 4 bases and J by 7 bases; unmatched bases: 7. CDR3 sequence (DNA): TGTGCCAGCAGTTCAGACAGGGTTGGACAGCCCCAGCATTTT. Translating gives CASSSDRVGQPQHF.